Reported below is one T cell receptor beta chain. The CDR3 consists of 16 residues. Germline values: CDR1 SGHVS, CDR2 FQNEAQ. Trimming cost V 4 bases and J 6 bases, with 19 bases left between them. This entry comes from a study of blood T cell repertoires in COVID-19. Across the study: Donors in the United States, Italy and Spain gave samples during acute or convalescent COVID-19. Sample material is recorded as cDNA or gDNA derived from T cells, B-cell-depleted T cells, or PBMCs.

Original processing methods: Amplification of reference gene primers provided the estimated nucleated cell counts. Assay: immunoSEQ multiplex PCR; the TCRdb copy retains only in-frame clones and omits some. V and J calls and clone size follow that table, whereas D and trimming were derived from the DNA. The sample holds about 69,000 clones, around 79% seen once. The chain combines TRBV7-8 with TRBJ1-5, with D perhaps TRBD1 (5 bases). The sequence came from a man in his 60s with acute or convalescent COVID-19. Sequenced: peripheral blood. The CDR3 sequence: CASSSNTVRAGQPQHF. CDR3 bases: TGTGCCAGCAGCTCGAACACCGTCAGGGCAGGTCAGCCCCAGCATTTT.